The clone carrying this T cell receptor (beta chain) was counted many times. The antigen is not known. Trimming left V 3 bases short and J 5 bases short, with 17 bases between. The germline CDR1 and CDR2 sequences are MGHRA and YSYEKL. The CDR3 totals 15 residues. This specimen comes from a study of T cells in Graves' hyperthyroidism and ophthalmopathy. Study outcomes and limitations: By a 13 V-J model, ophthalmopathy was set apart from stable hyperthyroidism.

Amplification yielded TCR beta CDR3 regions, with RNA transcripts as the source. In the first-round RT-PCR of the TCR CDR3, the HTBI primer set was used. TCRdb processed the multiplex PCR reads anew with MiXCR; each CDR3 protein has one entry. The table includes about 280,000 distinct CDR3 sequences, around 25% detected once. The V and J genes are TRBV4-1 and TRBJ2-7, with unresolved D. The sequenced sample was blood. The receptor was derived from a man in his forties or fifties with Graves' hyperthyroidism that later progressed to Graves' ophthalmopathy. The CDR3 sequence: CASSHFGNLADEQYF. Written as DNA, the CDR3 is TGCGCCAGCAGCCATTTCGGAAATCTTGCCGACGAGCAGTACTTC.